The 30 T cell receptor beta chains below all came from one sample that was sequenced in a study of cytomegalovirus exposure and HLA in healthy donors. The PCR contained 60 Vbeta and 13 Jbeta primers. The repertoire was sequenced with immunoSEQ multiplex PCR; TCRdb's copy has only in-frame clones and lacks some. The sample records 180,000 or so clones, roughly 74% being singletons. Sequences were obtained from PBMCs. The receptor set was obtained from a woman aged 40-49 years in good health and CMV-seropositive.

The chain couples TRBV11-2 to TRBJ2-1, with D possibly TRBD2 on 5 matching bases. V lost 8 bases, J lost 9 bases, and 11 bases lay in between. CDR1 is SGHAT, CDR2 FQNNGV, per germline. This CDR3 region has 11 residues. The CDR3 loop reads CASGRAGEQFF. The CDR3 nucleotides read TGTGCCAGCGGCCGCGCGGGTGAGCAGTTCTTC.

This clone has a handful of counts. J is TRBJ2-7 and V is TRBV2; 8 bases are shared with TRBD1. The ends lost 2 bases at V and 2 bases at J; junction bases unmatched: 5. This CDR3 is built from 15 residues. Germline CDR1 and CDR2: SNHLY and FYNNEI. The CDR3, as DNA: TGTGCCAGCAGTGAACAGGGGGCAGTAACCTACGAGCAGTACTTC. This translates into CASSEQGAVTYEQYF. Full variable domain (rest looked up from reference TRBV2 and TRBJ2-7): EPEVTQTPSHQVTQMGQEVILRCVPISNHLYFYWYRQILGQKVEFLVSFYNNEISEKSEIFDDQFSVERPDGSNFTLKIRSTKLEDSAMYFCASSEQGAVTYEQYFGPGTRLTVT.

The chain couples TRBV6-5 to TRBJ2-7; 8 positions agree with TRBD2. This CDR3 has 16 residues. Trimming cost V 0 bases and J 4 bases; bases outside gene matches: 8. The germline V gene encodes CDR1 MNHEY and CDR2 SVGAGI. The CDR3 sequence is CASSYSTSAASYEQYF. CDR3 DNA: TGTGCCAGCAGTTACTCGACTAGCGCAGCTTCGTACGAGCAGTACTTC.

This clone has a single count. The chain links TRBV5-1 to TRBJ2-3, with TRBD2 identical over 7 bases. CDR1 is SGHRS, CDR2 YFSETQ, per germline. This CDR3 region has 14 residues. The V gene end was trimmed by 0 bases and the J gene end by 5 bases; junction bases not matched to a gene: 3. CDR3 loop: CASSLEGEGDTQYF. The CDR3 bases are TGCGCCAGCAGCTTGGAAGGGGAGGGAGATACGCAGTATTTT.

CDR3 region: CAITGGQGLSNEQFF. The DNA for the CDR3 is TGTGCCATCACCGGGGGACAGGGTTTAAGCAATGAGCAGTTCTTC. V usage is TRBV10-3 and J usage is TRBJ2-1; 9 bases map to TRBD1. Germline V CDR1 and CDR2: ENHRY, SYGVKD. V dropped 7 bases and J dropped 6; count of bases not matched to a gene: 10. The CDR3 runs to 15 residues.

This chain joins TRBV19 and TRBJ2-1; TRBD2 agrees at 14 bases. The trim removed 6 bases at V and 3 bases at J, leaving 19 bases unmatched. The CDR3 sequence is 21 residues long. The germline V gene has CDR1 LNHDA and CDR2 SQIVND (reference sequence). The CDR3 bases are TGTGCCAGTAGCCTTCCGGGACTAGCGGGAGTCTCGGTCGTTCGCTACAATGAGCAGTTCTTC. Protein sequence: CASSLPGLAGVSVVRYNEQFF.

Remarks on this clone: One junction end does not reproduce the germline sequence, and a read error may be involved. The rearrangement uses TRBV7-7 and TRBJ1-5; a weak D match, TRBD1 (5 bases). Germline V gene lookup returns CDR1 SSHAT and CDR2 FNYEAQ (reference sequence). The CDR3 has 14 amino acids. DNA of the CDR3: TGTGCTAGCAGCTTAGCCGACAGCGATCAGCCCCAGCATTTT. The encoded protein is CASSLADSDQPQHF.

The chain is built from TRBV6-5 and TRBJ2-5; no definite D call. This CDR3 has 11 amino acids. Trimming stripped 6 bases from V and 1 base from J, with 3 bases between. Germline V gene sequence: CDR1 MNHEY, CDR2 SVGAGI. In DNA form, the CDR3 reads TGTGCCAGCAGCCGCCAAGAGACCCAGTACTTC. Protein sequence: CASSRQETQYF.

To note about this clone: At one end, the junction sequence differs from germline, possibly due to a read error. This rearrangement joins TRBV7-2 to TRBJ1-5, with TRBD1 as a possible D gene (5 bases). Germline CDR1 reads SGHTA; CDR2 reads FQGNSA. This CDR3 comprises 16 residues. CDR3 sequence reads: CASNLAASGRAQPQHF. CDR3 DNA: TGTGCCAGCAACTTAGCCGCTTCGGGCAGGGCACAGCCCCAGCATTTT.

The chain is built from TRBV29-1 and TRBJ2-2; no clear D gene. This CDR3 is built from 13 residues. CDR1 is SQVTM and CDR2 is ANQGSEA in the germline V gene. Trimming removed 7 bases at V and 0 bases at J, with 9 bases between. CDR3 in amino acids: CSGRSANTGELFF. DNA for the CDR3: TGCAGCGGGAGAAGCGCGAACACCGGGGAGCTGTTTTTT.

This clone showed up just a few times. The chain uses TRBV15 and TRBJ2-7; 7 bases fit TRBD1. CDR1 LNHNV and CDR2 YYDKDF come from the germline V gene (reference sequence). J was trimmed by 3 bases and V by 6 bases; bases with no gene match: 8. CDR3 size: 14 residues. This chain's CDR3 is CATRPTGVGYEQYF. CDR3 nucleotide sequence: TGTGCCACCAGACCAACAGGGGTGGGCTACGAGCAGTACTTC.

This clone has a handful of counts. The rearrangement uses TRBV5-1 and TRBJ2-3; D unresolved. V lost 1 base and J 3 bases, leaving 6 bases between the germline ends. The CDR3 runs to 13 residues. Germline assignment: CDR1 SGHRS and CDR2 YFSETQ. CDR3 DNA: TGCGCCAGCAGCTTGAAGAGGACAGATACGCAGTATTTT. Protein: CASSLKRTDTQYF.

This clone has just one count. CDR3 residues: CASSLRTSGRAGADTQYF. CDR3 bases: TGCGCCAGCAGCCTCCGGACTAGCGGGAGGGCCGGTGCAGATACGCAGTATTTT. The chain couples TRBV4-3 to TRBJ2-3; 15 nucleotides align to TRBD2. Germline loops: CDR1 LGHNA, CDR2 YSLEER. This CDR3 comprises 18 residues. V lost 4 bases and J lost 4; bases outside the gene matches: 9.

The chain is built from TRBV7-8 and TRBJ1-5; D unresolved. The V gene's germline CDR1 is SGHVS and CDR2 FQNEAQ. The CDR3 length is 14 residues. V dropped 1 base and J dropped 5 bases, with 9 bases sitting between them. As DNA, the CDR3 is TGTGCCAGCAGCTTAGGCGGCAGTTATCAGCCCCAGCATTTT. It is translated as CASSLGGSYQPQHF. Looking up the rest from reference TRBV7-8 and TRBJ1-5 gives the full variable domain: GAGVSQSPRYKVAKRGQDVALRCDPISGHVSLFWYQQALGQGPEFLTYFQNEAQLDKSGLPSDRFFAERPEGSVSTLKIQRTQQEDSAVYLCASSLGGSYQPQHFGDGTRLSIL.

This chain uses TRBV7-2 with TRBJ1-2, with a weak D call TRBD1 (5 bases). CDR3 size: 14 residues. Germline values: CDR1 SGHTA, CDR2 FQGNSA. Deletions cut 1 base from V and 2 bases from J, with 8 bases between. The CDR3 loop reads CASSLEGLNYGYTF. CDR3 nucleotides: TGTGCCAGCAGCTTAGAGGGGTTAAACTATGGCTACACCTTC.

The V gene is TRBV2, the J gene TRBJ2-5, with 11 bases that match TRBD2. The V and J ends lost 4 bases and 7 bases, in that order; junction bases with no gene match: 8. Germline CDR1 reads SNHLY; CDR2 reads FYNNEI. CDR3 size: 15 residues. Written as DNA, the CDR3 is TGTGCCAGCAGTGTGGGTAGCGGGAGGGGTGGGACCCAGTACTTC. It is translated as CASSVGSGRGGTQYF.

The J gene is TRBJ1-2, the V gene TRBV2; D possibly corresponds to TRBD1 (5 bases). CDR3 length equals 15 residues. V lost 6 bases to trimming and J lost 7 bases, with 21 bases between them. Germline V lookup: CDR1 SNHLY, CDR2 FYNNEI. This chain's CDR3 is CASSRRGEQARGYTF. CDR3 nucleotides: TGTGCCAGCAGCAGGAGGGGCGAACAGGCACGTGGCTACACCTTC.

The CDR3 spells CASSSDRTLEAFF. CDR3 nucleotide sequence: TGTGCCAGCAGCTCGGACAGGACTCTTGAAGCTTTCTTT. The V and J genes are TRBV7-2 and TRBJ1-1; the match to TRBD1 covers 7 bases. J lost 7 bases, V lost 4 bases, and 6 bases had no gene match. Looked up from germline, CDR1 is SGHTA and CDR2 is FQGNSA. The CDR3 runs to 13 residues.

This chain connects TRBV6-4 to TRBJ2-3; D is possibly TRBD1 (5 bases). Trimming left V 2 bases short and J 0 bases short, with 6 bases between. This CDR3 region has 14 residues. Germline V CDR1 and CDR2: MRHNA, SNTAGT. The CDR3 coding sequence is TGTGCCAGCAGTGACGGGGCTAGCACAGATACGCAGTATTTT. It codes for CASSDGASTDTQYF.

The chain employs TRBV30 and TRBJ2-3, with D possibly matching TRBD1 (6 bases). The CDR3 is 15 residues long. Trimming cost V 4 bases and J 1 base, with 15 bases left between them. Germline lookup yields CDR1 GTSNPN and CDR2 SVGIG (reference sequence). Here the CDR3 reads CAWTKGAGGTDTQYF. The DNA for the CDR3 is TGTGCCTGGACGAAAGGGGCAGGGGGCACAGATACGCAGTATTTT.

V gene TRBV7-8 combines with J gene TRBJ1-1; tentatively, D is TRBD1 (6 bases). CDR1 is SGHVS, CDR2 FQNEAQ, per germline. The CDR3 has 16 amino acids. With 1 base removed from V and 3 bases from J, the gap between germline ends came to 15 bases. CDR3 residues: CASSLGLTGSYTEAFF. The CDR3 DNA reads TGTGCCAGCAGCTTAGGCCTCACAGGGTCATACACTGAAGCTTTCTTT.

CDR3 nucleotides: TGTGCCAGTAGTATTTTACTGAACTCTGGGGCCAACGTCCTGACTTTC. Translation: CASSILLNSGANVLTF. The V and J genes are TRBV19 and TRBJ2-6; D not certain. V lost 3 bases and J lost 0, with 9 bases in between. This CDR3 contains 16 residues. The germline V gene has CDR1 LNHDA and CDR2 SQIVND (reference sequence).

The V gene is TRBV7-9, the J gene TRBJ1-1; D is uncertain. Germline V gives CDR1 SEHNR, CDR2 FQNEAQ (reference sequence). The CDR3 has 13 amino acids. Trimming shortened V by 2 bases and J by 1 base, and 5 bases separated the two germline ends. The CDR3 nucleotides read TGTGCCAGCAGCTTATACAGGAACACTGAAGCTTTCTTT. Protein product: CASSLYRNTEAFF.

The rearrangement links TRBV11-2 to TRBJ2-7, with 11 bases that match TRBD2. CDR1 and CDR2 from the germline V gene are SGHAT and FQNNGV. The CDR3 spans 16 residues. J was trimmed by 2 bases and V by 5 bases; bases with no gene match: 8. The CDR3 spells CASSLTTSGTPYEQYF. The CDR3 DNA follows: TGTGCCAGCAGCCTCACGACTAGCGGGACCCCCTACGAGCAGTACTTC. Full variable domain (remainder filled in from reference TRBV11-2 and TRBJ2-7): EAGVAQSPRYKIIEKRQSVAFWCNPISGHATLYWYQQILGQGPKLLIQFQNNGVVDDSQLPKDRFSAERLKGVDSTLKIQPAKLEDSAVYLCASSLTTSGTPYEQYFGPGTRLTVT.

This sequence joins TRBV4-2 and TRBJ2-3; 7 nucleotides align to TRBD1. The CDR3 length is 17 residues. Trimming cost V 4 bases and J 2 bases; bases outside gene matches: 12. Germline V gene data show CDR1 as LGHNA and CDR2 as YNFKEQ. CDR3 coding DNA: TGTGCCAGCAGCCCTGAAACTGGGACAGCCTTCACAGATACGCAGTATTTT. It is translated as CASSPETGTAFTDTQYF.

This chain's CDR3 is CASSMDRGPTNEKLFF. The CDR3 DNA follows: TGTGCCAGCAGCATGGACAGGGGCCCAACTAATGAAAAACTGTTTTTT. The chain is built from TRBV7-2 and TRBJ1-4; 9 bases match TRBD1. CDR3 length equals 16 residues. The V and J ends lost 5 bases and 0 bases, in that order; junction bases with no gene match: 4. Germline lookup yields CDR1 SGHTA and CDR2 FQGNSA.

CDR3 protein: CASSFVAGRGRYNEQFF. For the CDR3, the DNA is TGTGCCAGCAGTTTCGTAGCTGGCAGGGGGCGATACAATGAGCAGTTCTTC. The chain joins TRBV27 to TRBJ2-1, with TRBD1 matching over 8 bases. Losses at the gene ends were 3 bases for V and 4 bases for J; bases not matched to a gene: 11. The CDR3 has 17 amino acids. Looked up from germline, CDR1 is MNHEY and CDR2 is SMNVEV (reference sequence).

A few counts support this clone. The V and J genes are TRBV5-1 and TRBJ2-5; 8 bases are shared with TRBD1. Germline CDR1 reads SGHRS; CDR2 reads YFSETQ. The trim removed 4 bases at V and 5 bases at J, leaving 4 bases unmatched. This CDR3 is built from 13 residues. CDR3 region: CASSMTGEETQYF. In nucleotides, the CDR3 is TGCGCCAGCAGCATGACAGGGGAGGAGACCCAGTACTTC.

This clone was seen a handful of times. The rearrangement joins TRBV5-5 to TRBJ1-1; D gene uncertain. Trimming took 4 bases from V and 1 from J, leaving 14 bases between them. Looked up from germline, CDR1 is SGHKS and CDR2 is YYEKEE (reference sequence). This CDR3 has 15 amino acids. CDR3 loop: CASSPIMTRNTEAFF. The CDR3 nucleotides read TGTGCCAGCAGCCCGATAATGACACGGAACACTGAAGCTTTCTTT.

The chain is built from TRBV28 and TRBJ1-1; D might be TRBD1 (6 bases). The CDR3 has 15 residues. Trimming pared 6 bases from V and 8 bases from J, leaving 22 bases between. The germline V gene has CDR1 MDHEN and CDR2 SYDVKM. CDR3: CASRLGGPGGREAFF. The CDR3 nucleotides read TGTGCCAGCAGACTAGGGGGTCCGGGAGGAAGGGAAGCTTTCTTT.